A selection of T cell receptor beta chains follows, all from one sample in a study of blood T cell repertoires in COVID-19. Measured with immunoSEQ multiplex PCR; TCRdb has only the in-frame clones, and not every one. The repertoire holds 220,000 or so clones, with roughly 84% as singletons. The source material was peripheral blood. The receptor set was obtained from a man aged 25-40 years with active or convalescent COVID-19. Each CDR3 is given with its conserved first and last residue. The D gene is left open where the match is weak. Size values are once, few and many counts, or a class for expanded clones, and some rows have none.

d_call	v_call	clone_size	j_call	cdr3_nt	cdr3_aa
.	TRBV3-1/TRBV3-2	.	TRBJ2-1	TGTGCCAGCAGCCAAGTCGCGGTCCTACAGGGTGAGCAGTTCTTC	CASSQVAVLQGEQFF
.	TRBV19	.	TRBJ1-2	TGTGCCAGTAGGGTTATCGGGGGGAACTATGGCTACACCTTC	CASRVIGGNYGYTF
TRBD2	TRBV7-2	once	TRBJ2-5	TGTGCCAGCAGCTTAGTCAGCGGGGGTATGGAGACCCAGTACTTC	CASSLVSGGMETQYF
.	TRBV4-1	.	TRBJ1-2	TGCGCCAGCAGCCAAGAGAGACAGATCTATGGCTACACCTTC	CASSQERQIYGYTF
.	TRBV11-2	.	TRBJ2-7	TGTGCCAGCAGCTTAACAGGGAAAACCTTCTACGAGCAGTACTTC	CASSLTGKTFYEQYF
TRBD2	TRBV27	.	TRBJ2-7	TGTGCCAGCAGTCCTCCCGGGACTAGCGGCTCCTACGAGCAGTACTTC	CASSPPGTSGSYEQYF
TRBD2	TRBV7-8	.	TRBJ2-3	TGTGCCAGCAGCTTAGATGGGTTAGCGGGCCTCACAGATACGCAGTATTTT	CASSLDGLAGLTDTQYF
.	TRBV28	.	TRBJ1-2	TGTGCGAGCATCTCGGGGGGAAGGGGCTACACCTTC	CASISGGRGYTF
TRBD1	TRBV9	.	TRBJ1-4	TGTGCCAGCAGCCCAGACAGGGAATACGAAAAACTGTTTTTT	CASSPDREYEKLFF
.	TRBV7-2	.	TRBJ2-1	TGTGCCAGCAGCTCCGTAGCCGGCGGCAATGAGCAGTTCTTC	CASSSVAGGNEQFF
.	TRBV27	few	TRBJ2-6	TGTGCCAGCGCTGACAGGCGCATCTCTGGGGCCAACGTCCTGACTTTC	CASADRRISGANVLTF
.	TRBV13	.	TRBJ2-1	TGTGCCAGCAGCGCCAGCTACAGGGTTGCGTCCTACAATGAGCAGTTCTTC	CASSASYRVASYNEQFF
.	TRBV12-3/TRBV12-4	once	TRBJ2-1	TGTGCCAGCAGCCAGATGGGAGATGATGAGCAGTTCTTC	CASSQMGDDEQFF
TRBD1	TRBV5-4	.	TRBJ2-3	TGTGCCAGCAGCTTGAGGTCAGGGGGCTGGAGCACAGATACGCAGTATTTT	CASSLRSGGWSTDTQYF
.	TRBV18	once	TRBJ2-5	TGTGCCAGCTCATCCCGGGAGAGATTGGTAGAGACCCAGTACTTC	CASSSRERLVETQYF
.	TRBV3-1/TRBV3-2	.	TRBJ1-2	TGTGCCAGCAGCCAAGTAAAGGGGGGGGACTATGGCTACACCTTC	CASSQVKGGDYGYTF
.	TRBV5-1	.	TRBJ1-2	TGCGCCAGCAGCTTACAGGAGTACTATGGCTACACCTTC	CASSLQEYYGYTF
.	TRBV29-1	.	TRBJ1-1	TGCAGCGCCCCCGGGGGCGGGGGTACTGAAGCTTTCTTT	CSAPGGGGTEAFF
TRBD2	TRBV28	.	TRBJ2-1	TGTGCCAGCAGTAAACCGGGACTAGGGTACAATGAGCAGTTCTTC	CASSKPGLGYNEQFF
.	TRBV21-1	.	TRBJ2-7	TGTGCCAGCACCCAAAAGGGGGCGTCCGGTAGGCACGAGCAGTACTTC	CASTQKGASGRHEQYF
TRBD1	TRBV10-3	.	TRBJ2-1	TGTGCCATCACGCGACAGGGGGCTGGGAATGAGCAGTTCTTC	CAITRQGAGNEQFF
.	TRBV5-6	.	TRBJ2-5	TGTGCCAGCAGCTCGTCCAGGGAGACCCAGTACTTC	CASSSSRETQYF
.	TRBV30	.	TRBJ1-1	TGTGCCTGGACCCTGGAGAGGGACACTGAAGCTTTCTTT	CAWTLERDTEAFF
.	TRBV5-1	.	TRBJ1-4	TGCGCCAGCAGCTTGGTCCTGGGCGAAAAACTGTTTTTT	CASSLVLGEKLFF
.	TRBV7-2	.	TRBJ2-3	TGTGCCAGCAGCTCCCCGTTCTTAGCAGATACGCAGTATTTT	CASSSPFLADTQYF
.	TRBV5-1	few	TRBJ1-3	TGCGCCAGCAGCACCTTACCGAGGAGCTCTGGAAACACCATATATTTT	CASSTLPRSSGNTIYF
TRBD1	TRBV6-2/TRBV6-3	.	TRBJ1-6	TGTGCCAGCAGTTCTCGGACAGGGATGTATTCACCCCTCCACTTT	CASSSRTGMYSPLHF
.	TRBV27	.	TRBJ2-1	TGTGCCAGCAGTTTTATCGGGGAGGAGCAGTTCTTC	CASSFIGEEQFF
.	TRBV5-4	.	TRBJ1-1	TGTGCCAGCAGCTTAGGCAGGGCCTACACTGAAGCTTTCTTT	CASSLGRAYTEAFF
.	TRBV6-5	.	TRBJ2-1	TGTGCCAGCAGTTACTCTGGCTCTAATGAGCAGTTCTTC	CASSYSGSNEQFF
.	TRBV6-5	.	TRBJ2-1	TGTGCCGGAACTAGCTATCGTCGTGAGCAGTTCTTC	CAGTSYRREQFF
.	TRBV30	.	TRBJ1-2	TGTGCCTGGAGAGGAGGGGATTATGGCTACACCTTC	CAWRGGDYGYTF
.	TRBV2	.	TRBJ1-2	TGTGCCAGCAGTGTCGCTAGTGGGGGCGGGAGCTATGGCTACACCTTC	CASSVASGGGSYGYTF